The T cell receptor beta chain under discussion was sequenced for a study of control samples from healthy donors and cancer patients. Clones were read by immunoSEQ multiplex PCR, and TCRdb kept only the in-frame ones, dropping some. The sample consists of about 160,000 clones, 80% to 95% of them appearing once. The germline gives CDR1 SGHNT, CDR2 YENEEA. J was trimmed by 5 bases and V by 4 bases; bases with no gene match: 4. The CDR3 runs to 16 residues. This clone was counted a single time. This TCR derives from a woman in her 30s in good health. The rearrangement links TRBV11-3 to TRBJ2-1; 14 bases are a match to TRBD2. Specimen: blood. The CDR3 nucleotides are TGTGCCAGCAGCTCCGGGACTAGCGGGGGAAACAATGAGCAGTTCTTC. This gives the protein CASSSGTSGGNNEQFF. Looking up the rest from reference TRBV11-3 and TRBJ2-1 gives the full variable domain: EAGVVQSPRYKIIEKKQPVAFWCNPISGHNTLYWYLQNLGQGPELLIRYENEEAVDDSQLPKDRFSAERLKGVDSTLKIQPAELGDSAVYLCASSSGTSGGNNEQFFGPGTRLTVL.